This entry lists 16 T cell receptor beta chains sequenced from one sample in a study of blood T cell repertoires in COVID-19. TCRdb's copy holds only in-frame clones and misses some; the assay was immunoSEQ multiplex PCR. The sample has tens of thousands of clones, roughly 80% seen once; the top ten hold roughly 18%. The sample comprised peripheral blood. The source of these receptors is a woman aged 60 to 75 with acute or convalescent COVID-19.

By share of the sample, this clone is medium-sized (0.01 to 0.1%). This chain joins TRBV10-1 and TRBJ2-2; 8 positions match TRBD1. Germline V gene lookup returns CDR1 WNHNN and CDR2 SYGVQD (reference sequence). Unmatched junction bases numbered 4, after V lost 7 bases and J lost 3 bases. CDR3 size: 14 residues. CDR3 sequence: CASISDRDTGELFF. DNA of the CDR3: TGCGCCAGCATCTCGGACAGGGACACCGGGGAGCTGTTTTTT.

The chain links TRBV6-6 to TRBJ2-5, with a possible D match to TRBD2 (5 bases). The CDR3 is 15 amino acids. The germline V and J ends were trimmed by 2 bases and 2 bases, with 12 bases remaining between them. The germline V gene encodes CDR1 MNHNY and CDR2 SVGAGI (reference sequence). CDR3 loop: CASSYGVGGQETQYF. The DNA for the CDR3 is TGTGCCAGCAGTTACGGGGTAGGCGGGCAAGAGACCCAGTACTTC.

The chain combines TRBV29-1 with TRBJ1-2, with D uncertain. From germline, CDR1 is SQVTM and CDR2 ANQGSEA. The CDR3 has 11 amino acids. V was clipped by 7 bases and J by 8 bases, with 14 bases between them. The CDR3 loop is CSGRENPGYTF. The CDR3 DNA sequence: TGCAGCGGCCGGGAGAACCCCGGCTACACCTTC.

The rearrangement joins TRBV5-1 to TRBJ2-7, with D uncertain. This CDR3 has 12 residues. Trimming stripped 4 bases from V and 8 bases from J, with 13 bases between. Germline values: CDR1 SGHRS, CDR2 YFSETQ. The CDR3 DNA sequence: TGCGCCAGCAGCGAGTTACTATCCAAGCAGTACTTC. Translating it yields CASSELLSKQYF.

The chain couples TRBV23-1 to TRBJ1-1; maybe TRBD1 (5 bases). TRBV23-1 is noted as an ORF with a role that remains uncertain. The CDR3 contains 18 residues. The ends were cut back, 3 bases at V and 0 bases at J, with 20 bases in the middle. In DNA, the CDR3 is TGCGCCAGCAGTCATATGGGTGGGGCAGGCAGAATGAACACTGAAGCTTTCTTT. The encoded protein is CASSHMGGAGRMNTEAFF.

The chain is built from TRBV7-8 and TRBJ1-2; 8 bases are a match to TRBD1. Germline loops: CDR1 SGHVS, CDR2 FQNEAQ. This CDR3 contains 13 residues. Germline trimming cut 7 bases from V and 5 bases from J; bases unmatched to any gene: 6. CDR3 nucleotides: TGTGCCAGCACCCCGGACAGGGTTTATGGCTACACCTTC. Its protein is CASTPDRVYGYTF.

The CDR3 DNA is TGCGCCAGCAGTTACCTGACAGACACCACTAGCACAGATACGCAGTATTTT. Protein sequence: CASSYLTDTTSTDTQYF. The chain carries TRBV5-1 and TRBJ2-3; D perhaps matches TRBD1 (5 bases). This CDR3 is built from 17 residues. Germline CDR1 and CDR2: SGHRS and YFSETQ. Trimming took off 5 bases at V and 0 bases at J, with 19 bases between the two ends.

This chain joins TRBV3-1 (or the pseudogene TRBV3-2) and TRBJ2-1; 7 bases map to TRBD2. Per germline, CDR1 LGHDT and CDR2 YNNKEL (reference sequence). Trimming removed 0 bases from V and 4 bases from J; junction bases left unmatched: 3. This CDR3 contains 15 residues. The CDR3 DNA sequence: TGTGCCAGCAGCCAAGAGTGGGGGGGGTACAATGAGCAGTTCTTC. It translates to CASSQEWGGYNEQFF.

The chain carries TRBV7-9 and TRBJ2-3; weak D call: TRBD1 (5 bases). The CDR3 sequence is 16 residues long. Germline V lookup: CDR1 SEHNR, CDR2 FQNEAQ (reference sequence). V was shortened by 3 bases and J by 1 base, with 14 bases between the two germline ends. The CDR3 loop is CASSLGRPRGTDTQYF. The CDR3 nucleotides read TGTGCCAGCAGCTTGGGCAGGCCCAGGGGCACAGATACGCAGTATTTT.

The rearrangement links TRBV9 to TRBJ1-2; D is perhaps TRBD1 (5 bases). Germline values: CDR1 SGDLS, CDR2 YYNGEE. The V gene lost 6 bases and the J gene lost 2 bases, with 8 bases spanning the gap. This CDR3 is 12 amino acids long. In DNA form, the CDR3 reads TGTGCCAGCACGGCAGGGAACTATGGCTACACCTTC. It codes for CASTAGNYGYTF.

A single count supports this clone. This sequence joins TRBV7-2 and TRBJ1-5; 7 nucleotides align to TRBD1. V was clipped by 1 base and J by 1 base; unmatched bases: 4. This CDR3 region has 16 residues. Germline V gene sequence: CDR1 SGHTA, CDR2 FQGNSA. CDR3 residues: CASSLEGAVSNQPQHF. In DNA form, the CDR3 reads TGTGCCAGCAGCTTAGAGGGGGCGGTGAGCAATCAGCCCCAGCATTTT.

This clone was recorded only once. This sequence joins TRBV19 and TRBJ1-3; a weak D match, TRBD1 (6 bases). This CDR3 region has 13 residues. Germline-derived CDR1 and CDR2 are LNHDA and SQIVND (reference sequence). The germline V and J ends were trimmed by 9 bases and 2 bases, with 11 bases remaining between them. The CDR3 DNA is TGTGCCAGCACGACAGGAGCTGGAAACACCATATATTTT. Amino acid sequence: CASTTGAGNTIYF.

This sequence joins TRBV2 and TRBJ1-2, with TRBD1 matching over 9 bases. The junction had 7 bases not matched to a gene; V was cut back by 4 bases and J by 4 bases. The CDR3 is 15 amino acids. Germline V gene lookup returns CDR1 SNHLY and CDR2 FYNNEI. CDR3 sequence: CASSVGQGSGYGYTF. Here the CDR3 DNA reads TGTGCCAGCAGTGTGGGACAGGGAAGCGGCTATGGCTACACCTTC.

This clone was counted once. The chain couples TRBV21-1 to TRBJ2-1; TRBD1 is the table's D call and was not checked against the DNA. TRBV21-1 is flagged as a pseudogene. There are 14 residues in the CDR3. For the CDR3, the DNA is TGTGCCAGCAGCGCACCCCGACAGTACAATGAGCAGTTCTTC. Translated, it gives CASSAPRQYNEQFF.

This clone was counted only a few times. This chain links TRBV5-6 with TRBJ2-5; D unclear. Germline V gives CDR1 SGHDT, CDR2 YYEEEE. The length of the CDR3 is 13 residues. V lost 0 bases and J lost 5, with 8 bases in between. CDR3: CASSLDAAETQYF. CDR3 coding DNA: TGTGCCAGCAGCTTGGACGCGGCGGAGACCCAGTACTTC.

This rearrangement joins TRBV5-1 to TRBJ2-5; a weak D match, TRBD2 (5 bases). Trimming cost V 0 bases and J 7 bases, with 28 bases left between them. This CDR3 is built from 19 residues. Looked up from germline, CDR1 is SGHRS and CDR2 is YFSETQ. CDR3: CASSLGPSVRETKYGTQYF. In nucleotides, the CDR3 is TGCGCCAGCAGCTTGGGCCCATCTGTGAGGGAAACTAAGTACGGGACCCAGTACTTC. The whole variable domain, filled in from reference TRBV5-1 and TRBJ2-5, reads KAGVTQTPRYLIKTRGQQVTLSCSPISGHRSVSWYQQTPGQGLQFLFEYFSETQRNKGNFPGRFSGRQFSNSRSEMNVSTLELGDSALYLCASSLGPSVRETKYGTQYFGPGTRLLVL.